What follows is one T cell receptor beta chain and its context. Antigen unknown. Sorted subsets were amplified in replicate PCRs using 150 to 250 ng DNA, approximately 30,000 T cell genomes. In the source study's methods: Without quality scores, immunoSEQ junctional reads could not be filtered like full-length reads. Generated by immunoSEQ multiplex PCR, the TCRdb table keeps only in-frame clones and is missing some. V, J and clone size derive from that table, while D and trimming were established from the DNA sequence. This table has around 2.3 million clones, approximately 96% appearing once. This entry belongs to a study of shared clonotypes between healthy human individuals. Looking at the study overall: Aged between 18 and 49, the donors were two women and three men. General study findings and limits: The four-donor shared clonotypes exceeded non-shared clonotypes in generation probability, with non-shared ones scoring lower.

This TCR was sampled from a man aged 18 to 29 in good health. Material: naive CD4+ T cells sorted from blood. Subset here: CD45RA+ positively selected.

The CDR3 loop is CASSQRDTSYNSPLHF. Here the CDR3 DNA reads TGTGCCAGCTCACAAAGGGACACTTCCTATAATTCACCCCTCCACTTT. This rearrangement joins TRBV18 to TRBJ1-6; a weak D match, TRBD1 (6 bases). Looked up from germline, CDR1 is KGHSH and CDR2 is LQKENI. The length of the CDR3 is 16 residues. V was pared by 4 bases and J by 1 base, with 11 bases between.